The 7 T cell receptor beta chains below come from one sample, sequenced in a study of blood T cell repertoires in COVID-19. Using immunoSEQ multiplex PCR, the repertoire was profiled, and TCRdb retains in-frame clones only, with some absent. This table has a few hundred thousand clones, about 83% appearing once. The sequencing input was peripheral blood. These TCRs come from a man aged 25 to 40 who had recovered from COVID-19.

The chain links TRBV5-8 to TRBJ2-2; 7 positions agree with TRBD2. The CDR3 extends over 17 amino acids. Germline lookup yields CDR1 SGHTS and CDR2 YDEGEE. Trimming removed 4 bases from V and 1 base from J; junction bases left unmatched: 10. Here the CDR3 DNA reads TGTGCCAGCAGCCCGCTCGGTGGCGGGGGGAACACCGGGGAGCTGTTTTTT. Its translation: CASSPLGGGGNTGELFF.

The chain employs TRBV6-5 and TRBJ1-2; perhaps TRBD1 as D (5 bases). The CDR3 extends over 15 amino acids. Germline CDR1 MNHEY, CDR2 SVGAGI. Trimming removed 0 bases at V and 4 bases at J, with 12 bases between. The DNA for the CDR3 is TGTGCCAGCAGTTACTCCAGACAGATACCCTATGGCTACACCTTC. The encoded protein is CASSYSRQIPYGYTF.

The chain recombines TRBV27 with TRBJ2-7; D may be TRBD1 (5 bases). This CDR3 spans 12 amino acids. Germline values: CDR1 MNHEY, CDR2 SMNVEV (reference sequence). The DNA for the CDR3 is TGTGACCTCGACAGAGTCTCCTACGAGCAGTACGTC. This codes for CDLDRVSYEQYV.

This chain connects TRBV19 to TRBJ2-7, with D possibly matching TRBD1 (5 bases). The CDR3 is 16 residues long. CDR1 and CDR2 (germline): LNHDA, SQIVND (reference sequence). Deletions cut 0 bases from V and 3 bases from J, with 15 bases between. For the CDR3, the DNA is TGTGCCAGTAGTATAGATGGGGCAGGTTTCGACTACGAGCAGTACTTC. This encodes CASSIDGAGFDYEQYF.

The chain links TRBV4-2 to TRBJ2-3; no clear D. Germline CDR1 and CDR2: LGHNA and YNFKEQ. The V gene lost 3 bases and the J gene lost 6 bases, with 7 bases spanning the gap. CDR3 length equals 12 residues. The CDR3, as DNA: TGTGCCAGCAGCCAGAGTTTGGATACGCAGTATTTT. Translating gives CASSQSLDTQYF.

This clone was counted between two and nine times. The rearrangement uses TRBV19 and TRBJ1-4; D not certain. With 4 bases removed from V and 2 bases from J, the gap between germline ends came to 8 bases. Germline CDR1 and CDR2: LNHDA and SQIVND (reference sequence). CDR3 length equals 14 residues. The CDR3 nucleotides read TGTGCCAGTAGTAATAAGCTGACTAATGAAAAACTGTTTTTT. Translation: CASSNKLTNEKLFF.

This clone was counted between two and nine times. The genes are TRBV10-3 and TRBJ1-5, with 7 bases lining up with TRBD1. This CDR3 is built from 13 residues. Germline assignment: CDR1 ENHRY and CDR2 SYGVKD. V was pared by 4 bases and J by 5 bases, with 2 bases of the junction left unmatched. CDR3 nucleotide sequence: TGTGCCATCAGTGGACAGGGAGATCAGCCCCAGCATTTT. It specifies CAISGQGDQPQHF.